The sequence of this T cell receptor beta chain was determined in a study of T cells in Graves' hyperthyroidism and ophthalmopathy (dated by TCRdb to the late 2010s). The study in broad terms: Peripheral blood samples were taken at the time of initial diagnosis, prior to any treatment. To identify distinguishing TCR V-J signatures, a discovery cohort of roughly 100 patients was used, comprising 43 with Graves' ophthalmopathy and around 57 with stable Graves' hyperthyroidism. Whether ophthalmopathy could be predicted prospectively was tested in an independent validation cohort made up of 18 to 20 hyperthyroidism patients plus 17 patients who later progressed to ophthalmopathy. For training and testing, the 95 to 100 patients in the discovery cohort were randomly divided in a 7:3 ratio. In over five Graves' hyperthyroidism patients, the study also compared T-cell repertoires from thyroid tissue with T-cell repertoires from blood. After blood sampling, hyperthyroidism patients were treated with methimazole at a starting dose of 30 mg daily, and ophthalmopathy patients were treated with high-dose intravenous methylprednisolone. The paper reports TCR Vbeta CDR3 sequencing of over 120 peripheral blood samples: 40 to 45 ophthalmopathy, 75 to 80 hyperthyroidism and approximately 17 progressor patients.

What the authors observed across the whole study: In validation, the model predicted progression to ophthalmopathy a median of about 6.5 months before onset, with roughly 70% sensitivity and about 72% specificity. Sample size was not statistically predetermined, and blinding of investigators to group allocation was not performed. Most expanded thyroid clonotypes (frequency above 0.001) were also found in blood, which suggests that blood repertoires may mirror thyroid immune responses. Ophthalmopathy was separated from stable hyperthyroidism by a 13 V-J signature model, with 85% to 90% sensitivity and 81% to 83% specificity obtained in cross-validation and 80%/75% obtained in testing.

Amplification of TCR beta CDR3 regions was carried out from RNA transcripts. A first-round RT-PCR of the TCR CDR3 used the HTBI primer set with the Qiagen OneStep RT-PCR kit. Libraries were constructed in a second round of multiplex PCR, after which size selection and purification were carried out. The libraries were sequenced on an Illumina HiSeq2000 using paired-end 100 bp reads. The authors' analysis ran thus. SOAPnuke was used to process the raw data, removing reads that contained adapters or uncalled bases, had a mean Phred below 15, or lacked an exact match to the constant primer or identifier. COPE v1.2.5 was used to merge the high-quality paired reads, and each unique nucleotide sequence was defined as a clonotype. MiTCR v1.1 was used to align the clonotypes against IMGT TRBV, TRBD and TRBJ reference segments. The analysis was restricted to V-J combinations with a frequency above 0.0001, which together covered roughly 99% of the repertoires. The TCS score was defined as the ratio of F50 (clonal expansion) to E x V (chaos), calculated using BLOSUM62-based TCRdist between CDR3 peptides within each V-J. Welch's t-statistics and random forest reduced around 520 V-J features to about 12, which were used in a naive Bayes classifier (R e1071). TCRdb reworked the public reads: Q25 trimming with fastp, MiXCR clone assembly, productive beta chains retained. Records with the same CDR3 protein are collapsed into one entry carrying the most frequent genes and DNA. For this entry, the V and J calls and clone size follow TCRdb and not the study's own pipeline. The sample table holds 250,000 to 350,000 distinct CDR3 sequences, of which approximately 15% were seen once. Over 50% of the sample lies in the top ten.

This clonotype was counted ten times or more. The antigen this receptor binds is unknown. No much larger clonotype is one base removed from it; base qualities were not supplied. In the ophthalmopathy patients, disease was moderately to severely active, with a Clinical Activity Score of 3 or more, a NOSPECS grade of 4 or more, and a duration of less than 3 months. Any patient with an uncontrolled infection, another autoimmune disease, pregnancy or lactation was excluded. Diagnoses were established on the basis of clinical symptoms, serum thyroxine and TRAb, thyroid ultrasound, and orbital computed tomography. Ficoll-Paque density gradient centrifugation was used to isolate PBMCs from approximately 10 ml of fresh peripheral blood. Trizol reagent was used to extract total RNA, and RNA quality was then checked on an Agilent 2100 Bioanalyzer. The sequencing sample was made of blood. The sequence came from a woman aged 55-69 years with Graves' ophthalmopathy.

The bases are TGTGCCTGGAGTCCTCGACTATTCGGGACCCAGTACTTC. Translation gives CAWSPRLFGTQYF. The chain couples TRBV30 to TRBJ2-5; 5 matching bases give a weak D call of TRBD2. Trimming takes 2 bases from V and 7 bases from J, and the germline ends sit 14 bases apart. Its CDR3 holds 13 amino acids, cysteine through phenylalanine. The DNA shown is the 39-base CDR3, in frame from base 1. Sequences GTSNPN (CDR1) and SVGIG (CDR2) are obtained from the germline V gene (reference sequence).